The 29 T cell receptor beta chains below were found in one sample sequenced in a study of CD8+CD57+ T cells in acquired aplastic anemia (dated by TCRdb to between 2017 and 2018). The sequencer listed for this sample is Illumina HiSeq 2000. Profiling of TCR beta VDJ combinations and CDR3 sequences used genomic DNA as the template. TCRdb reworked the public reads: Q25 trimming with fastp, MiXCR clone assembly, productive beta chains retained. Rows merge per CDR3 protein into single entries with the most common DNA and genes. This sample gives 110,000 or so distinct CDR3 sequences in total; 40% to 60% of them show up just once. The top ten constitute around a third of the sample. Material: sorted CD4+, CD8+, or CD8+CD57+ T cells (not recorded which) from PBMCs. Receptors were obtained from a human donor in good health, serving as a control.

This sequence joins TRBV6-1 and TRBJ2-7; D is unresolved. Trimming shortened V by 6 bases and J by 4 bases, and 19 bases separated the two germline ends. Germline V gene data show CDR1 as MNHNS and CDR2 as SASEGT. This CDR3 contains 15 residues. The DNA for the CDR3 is TGTGCCAGCAGCTCCCTTATTCTGACCTCTTACGAGCAGTACTTC. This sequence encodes CASSSLILTSYEQYF.

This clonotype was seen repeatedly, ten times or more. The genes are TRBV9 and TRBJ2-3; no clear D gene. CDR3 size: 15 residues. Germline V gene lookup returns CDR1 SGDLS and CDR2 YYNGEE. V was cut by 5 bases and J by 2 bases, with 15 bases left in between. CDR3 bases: TGTGCCAGCAGACCAGATGAGGAGTTCACAGATACGCAGTATTTT. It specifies CASRPDEEFTDTQYF.

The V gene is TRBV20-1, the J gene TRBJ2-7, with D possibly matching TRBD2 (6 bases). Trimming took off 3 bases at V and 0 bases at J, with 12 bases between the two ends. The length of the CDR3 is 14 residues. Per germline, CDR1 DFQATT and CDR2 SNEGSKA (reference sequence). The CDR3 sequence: CSASGGTGSYEQYF. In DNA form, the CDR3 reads TGCAGTGCTAGCGGAGGGACGGGCTCCTACGAGCAGTACTTC.

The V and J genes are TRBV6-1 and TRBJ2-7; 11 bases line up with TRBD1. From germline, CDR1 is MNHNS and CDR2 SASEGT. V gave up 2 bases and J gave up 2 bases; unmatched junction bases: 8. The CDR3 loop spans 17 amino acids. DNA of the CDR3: TGTGCCAGCAGTGAACCAGGACAGGGGGCGGCTACCTACGAGCAGTACTTC. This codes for CASSEPGQGAATYEQYF.

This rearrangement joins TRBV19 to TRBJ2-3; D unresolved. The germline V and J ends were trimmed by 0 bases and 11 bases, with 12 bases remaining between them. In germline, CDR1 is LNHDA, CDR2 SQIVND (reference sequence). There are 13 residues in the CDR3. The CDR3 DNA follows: TGTGCCAGTAGTATAGATCTAAAAAGTCGGCAGTATTTT. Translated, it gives CASSIDLKSRQYF.

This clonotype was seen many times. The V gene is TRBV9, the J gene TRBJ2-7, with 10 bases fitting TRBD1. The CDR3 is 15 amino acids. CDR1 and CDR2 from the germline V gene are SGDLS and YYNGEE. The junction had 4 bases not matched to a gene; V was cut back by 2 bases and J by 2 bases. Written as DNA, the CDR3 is TGTGCCAGCAGCGTCGGGACAGGGGTCCCCTACGAGCAGTACTTC. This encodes CASSVGTGVPYEQYF.

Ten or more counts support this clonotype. The CDR3 sequence is CASRPSGYNEQFF. CDR3 in DNA: TGTGCCAGCAGGCCTAGCGGGTACAATGAGCAGTTCTTC. The chain carries TRBV6-1 and TRBJ2-1, with TRBD2 matching 8 bases. Losses at the gene ends were 6 bases for V and 4 bases for J; bases not matched to a gene: 2. CDR3 length: 13 residues. Germline CDR1 MNHNS, CDR2 SASEGT.

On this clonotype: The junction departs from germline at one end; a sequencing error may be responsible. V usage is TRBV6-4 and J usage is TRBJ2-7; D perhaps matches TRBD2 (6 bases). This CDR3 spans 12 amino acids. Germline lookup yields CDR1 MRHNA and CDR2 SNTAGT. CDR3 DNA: TGTGCCATCAGTGAGTCCGGGGGCGAGCAGTACTTC. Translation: CAISESGGEQYF.

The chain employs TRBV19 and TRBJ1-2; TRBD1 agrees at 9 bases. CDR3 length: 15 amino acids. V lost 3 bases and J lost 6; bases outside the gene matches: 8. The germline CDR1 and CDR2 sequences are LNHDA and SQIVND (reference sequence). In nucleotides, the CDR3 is TGTGCCAGTAGTATCCGCGAGGGGACAGGGAATGGCTACACCTTC. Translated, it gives CASSIREGTGNGYTF.

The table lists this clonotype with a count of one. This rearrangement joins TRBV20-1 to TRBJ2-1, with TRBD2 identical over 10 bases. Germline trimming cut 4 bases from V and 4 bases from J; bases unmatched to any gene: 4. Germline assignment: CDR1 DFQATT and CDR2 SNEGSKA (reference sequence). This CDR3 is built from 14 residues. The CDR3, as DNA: TGCAGTGCTACGACTAGCGGGCGTTACAATGAGCAGTTCTTC. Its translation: CSATTSGRYNEQFF.

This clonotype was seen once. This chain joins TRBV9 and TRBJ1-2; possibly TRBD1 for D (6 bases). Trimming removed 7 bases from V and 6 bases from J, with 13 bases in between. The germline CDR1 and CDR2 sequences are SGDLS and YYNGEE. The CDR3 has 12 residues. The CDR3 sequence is CASRNRVHGYTF. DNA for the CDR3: TGTGCCAGCCGAAACAGGGTGCATGGCTACACCTTC.

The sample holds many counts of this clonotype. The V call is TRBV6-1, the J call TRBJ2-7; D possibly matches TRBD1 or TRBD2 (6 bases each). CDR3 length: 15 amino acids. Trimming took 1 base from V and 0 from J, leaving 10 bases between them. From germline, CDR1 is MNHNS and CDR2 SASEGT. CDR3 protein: CASSEDREASYEQYF. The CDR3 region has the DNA TGTGCCAGCAGTGAAGACAGGGAGGCCTCCTACGAGCAGTACTTC.

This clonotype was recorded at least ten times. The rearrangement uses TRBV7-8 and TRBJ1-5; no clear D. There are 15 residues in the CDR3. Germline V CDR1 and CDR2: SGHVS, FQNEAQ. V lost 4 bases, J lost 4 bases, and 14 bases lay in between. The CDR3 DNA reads TGTGCCAGCAGCTCCTTTACAGAGCAAAATCAGCCCCAGCATTTT. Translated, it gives CASSSFTEQNQPQHF.

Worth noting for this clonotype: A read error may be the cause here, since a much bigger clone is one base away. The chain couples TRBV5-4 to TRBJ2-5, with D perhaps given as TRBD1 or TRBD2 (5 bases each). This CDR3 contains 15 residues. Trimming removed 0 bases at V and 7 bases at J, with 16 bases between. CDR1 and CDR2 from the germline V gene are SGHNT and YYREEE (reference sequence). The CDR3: CASSLGGASEGTQYF. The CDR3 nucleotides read TGTGCCAGCAGCTTGGGGGGCGCCTCTGAGGGGACCCAGTACTTC.

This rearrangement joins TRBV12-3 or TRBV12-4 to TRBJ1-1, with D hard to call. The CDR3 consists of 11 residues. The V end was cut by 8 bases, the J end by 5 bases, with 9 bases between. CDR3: CASGRRTEAFF. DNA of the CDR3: TGTGCCAGCGGAAGACGAACTGAAGCTTTCTTT.

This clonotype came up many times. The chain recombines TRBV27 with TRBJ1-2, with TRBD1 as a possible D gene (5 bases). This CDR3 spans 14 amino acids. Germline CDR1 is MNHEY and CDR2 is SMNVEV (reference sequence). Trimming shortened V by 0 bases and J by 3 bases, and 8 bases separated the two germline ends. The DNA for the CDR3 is TGTGCCAGCAGTTTATCGCAGGGTTACTATGGCTACACCTTC. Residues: CASSLSQGYYGYTF.

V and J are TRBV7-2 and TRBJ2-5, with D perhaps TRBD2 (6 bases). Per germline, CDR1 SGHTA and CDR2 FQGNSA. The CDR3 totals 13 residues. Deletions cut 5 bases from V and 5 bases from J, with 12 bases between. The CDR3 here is CASSVGLTETQYF. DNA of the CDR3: TGTGCCAGCAGCGTTGGACTAACGGAGACCCAGTACTTC.

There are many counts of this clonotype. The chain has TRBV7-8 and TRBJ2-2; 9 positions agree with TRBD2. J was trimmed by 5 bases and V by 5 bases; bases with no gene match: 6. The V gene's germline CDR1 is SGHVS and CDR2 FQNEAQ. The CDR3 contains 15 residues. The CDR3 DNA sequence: TGTGCCAGCAGCATTAGCGGGGGCGGAACCGGGGAGCTGTTTTTT. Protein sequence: CASSISGGGTGELFF.

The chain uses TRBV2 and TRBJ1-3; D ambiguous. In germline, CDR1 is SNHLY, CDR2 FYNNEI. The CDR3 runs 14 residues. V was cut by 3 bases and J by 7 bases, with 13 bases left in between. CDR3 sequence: CASSDGPQVNTIYF. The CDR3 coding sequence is TGTGCCAGCAGTGACGGCCCGCAGGTGAACACCATATATTTT.

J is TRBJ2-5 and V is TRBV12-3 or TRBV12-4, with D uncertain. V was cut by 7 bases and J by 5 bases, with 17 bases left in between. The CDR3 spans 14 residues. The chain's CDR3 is CASTPDVGVETQYF. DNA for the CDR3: TGTGCCAGCACCCCGGACGTCGGTGTGGAGACCCAGTACTTC.

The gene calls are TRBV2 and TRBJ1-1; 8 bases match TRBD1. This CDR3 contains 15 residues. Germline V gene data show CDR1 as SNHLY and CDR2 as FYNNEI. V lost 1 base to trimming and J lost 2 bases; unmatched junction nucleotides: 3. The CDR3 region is CASSEEQGGNTEAFF. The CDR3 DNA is TGTGCCAGCAGTGAAGAACAGGGGGGAAACACTGAAGCTTTCTTT.

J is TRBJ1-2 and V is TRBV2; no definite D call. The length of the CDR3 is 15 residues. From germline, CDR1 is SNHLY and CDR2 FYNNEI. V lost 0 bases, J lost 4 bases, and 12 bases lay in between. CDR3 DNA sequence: TGTGCCAGCAGTGAAGCGCGGAGTGCGATCTATGGCTACACCTTC. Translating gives CASSEARSAIYGYTF.

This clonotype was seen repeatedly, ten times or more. The CDR3 is CASSQVRTGTVNTEAFF. CDR3 coding DNA: TGCGCCAGCAGCCAAGTCAGGACCGGGACAGTGAACACTGAAGCTTTCTTT. V usage is TRBV4-3 and J usage is TRBJ1-1; 7 positions match TRBD1. The CDR3 is 17 residues long. From germline, CDR1 is LGHNA and CDR2 YSLEER. Trimming at V came to 1 base and at J to 0 bases, leaving 8 bases not matched to a gene.

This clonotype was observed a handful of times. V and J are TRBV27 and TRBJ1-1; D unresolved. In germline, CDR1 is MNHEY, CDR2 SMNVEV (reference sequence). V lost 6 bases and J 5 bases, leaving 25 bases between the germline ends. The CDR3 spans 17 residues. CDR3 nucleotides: TGTGCCAGCAGCCAGACGGGCGGCGGTGGGGTTCGTACTGAAGCTTTCTTT. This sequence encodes CASSQTGGGGVRTEAFF.

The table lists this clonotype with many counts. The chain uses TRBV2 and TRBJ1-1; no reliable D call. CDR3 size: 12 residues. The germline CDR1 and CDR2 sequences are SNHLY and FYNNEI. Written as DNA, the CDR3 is TGTGCGATCAGGACGATGAACACTGAAGCTTTCTTT. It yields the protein CAIRTMNTEAFF.

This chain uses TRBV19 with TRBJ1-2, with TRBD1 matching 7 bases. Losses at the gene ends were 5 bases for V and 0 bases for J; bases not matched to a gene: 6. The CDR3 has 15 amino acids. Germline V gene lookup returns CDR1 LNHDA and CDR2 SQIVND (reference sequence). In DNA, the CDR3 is TGTGCCAGTAGTGTCCGACAGGGCTCTAACTATGGCTACACCTTC. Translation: CASSVRQGSNYGYTF. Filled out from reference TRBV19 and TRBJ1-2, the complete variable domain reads DGGITQSPKYLFRKEGQNVTLSCEQNLNHDAMYWYRQDPGQGLRLIYYSQIVNDFQKGDIAEGYSVSREKKESFPLTVTSAQKNPTAFYLCASSVRQGSNYGYTFGSGTRLTVV.

The CDR3 bases are TGTGCCAGCAGCAAAGAGGTGACCCTAGGCACTGAAGCTTTCTTT. This gives the protein CASSKEVTLGTEAFF. V gene TRBV7-2 combines with J gene TRBJ1-1; no firm D call. This CDR3 is 15 amino acids long. With 5 bases removed from V and 4 bases from J, the gap between germline ends came to 17 bases. The V gene's germline CDR1 is SGHTA and CDR2 FQGNSA.

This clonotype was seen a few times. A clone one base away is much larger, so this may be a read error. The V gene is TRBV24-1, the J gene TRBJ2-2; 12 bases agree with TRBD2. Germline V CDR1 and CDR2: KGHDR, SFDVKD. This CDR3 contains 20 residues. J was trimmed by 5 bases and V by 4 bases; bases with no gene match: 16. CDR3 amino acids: CATSDAPRLAGAFRTGELFF. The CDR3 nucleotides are TGTGCCACCAGTGACGCGCCGCGACTAGCGGGGGCCTTTCGTACCGGGGAGCTGTTTTTT.

CDR3 protein: CATSRDLSGDYGYTF. CDR3 nucleotide sequence: TGTGCCACCAGCAGAGATCTTAGCGGGGACTATGGCTACACCTTC. V usage is TRBV15 and J usage is TRBJ1-2; D gene ambiguous. V was trimmed by 0 bases and J by 3 bases, leaving 11 bases between them. Germline V CDR1 and CDR2: LNHNV, YYDKDF (reference sequence). The CDR3 is 15 amino acids.